One sample yielded the 18 T cell receptor beta chains listed below, sequenced in a study of shared clonotypes between healthy human individuals. The method was immunoSEQ multiplex PCR; TCRdb's version includes in-frame clones alone and lacks a portion of them. The data contain some 530,000 clones, approximately 84% of them seen just once; the ten biggest clones take up approximately 12%. The material sequenced was PBMCs. The source of these receptors is a middle-aged woman in good health. Some clones in this sample may be carry-over from other donors' samples.

Concerning this clone: A much larger clone lies a single base off, so this may be a read error. This same CDR3 is encoded by further DNA sequences in the sample. CDR3 protein: CASSLGVSGANVLTF. The DNA of the CDR3 is TGTGCCAGCAGCTTGGGGGTCTCTGGGGCCAACGTCCTGACTTTC. The rearrangement joins TRBV5-6 to TRBJ2-6; no clear D. The CDR3 extends over 15 amino acids. Germline V gives CDR1 SGHDT, CDR2 YYEEEE. The V end lost 0 bases, the J end lost 0 bases, and 4 bases lay between the germline ends.

The rearrangement joins TRBV7-2 to TRBJ1-2, with TRBD1 as a possible D gene (5 bases). Trimming shortened V by 5 bases and J by 1 base, and 14 bases separated the two germline ends. This CDR3 has 15 amino acids. Germline-derived CDR1 and CDR2 are SGHTA and FQGNSA. CDR3 sequence reads: CASSLDSQLNYGYTF. The CDR3 region has the DNA TGTGCCAGCAGCCTAGACAGCCAACTTAACTATGGCTACACCTTC.

The chain uses TRBV5-1 and TRBJ2-7; TRBD2 matches at 10 bases. CDR1 SGHRS and CDR2 YFSETQ come from the germline V gene. Losses at the gene ends were 2 bases for V and 6 bases for J; bases not matched to a gene: 8. The CDR3 has 15 amino acids. The CDR3 is CASSLGLADFPEQYF. DNA for the CDR3: TGCGCCAGCAGCTTAGGACTAGCGGATTTCCCCGAGCAGTACTTC. Full variable domain (remainder filled in from reference TRBV5-1 and TRBJ2-7): KAGVTQTPRYLIKTRGQQVTLSCSPISGHRSVSWYQQTPGQGLQFLFEYFSETQRNKGNFPGRFSGRQFSNSRSEMNVSTLELGDSALYLCASSLGLADFPEQYFGPGTRLTVT.

This sequence joins TRBV28 and TRBJ2-6; the D is unclear. The CDR3 loop spans 14 amino acids. Trimming shortened V by 4 bases and J by 12 bases, and 16 bases separated the two germline ends. Germline V CDR1 and CDR2: MDHEN, SYDVKM. The CDR3 DNA reads as TGTGCCAGCAGTTCACCGGCCCAGCCCGGCGTCCTGACTTTC. Protein sequence: CASSSPAQPGVLTF. Complete variable domain (other parts from reference TRBV28 and TRBJ2-6): DVKVTQSSRYLVKRTGEKVFLECVQDMDHENMFWYRQDPGLGLRLIYFSYDVKMKEKGDIPEGYSVSREKKERFSLILESASTNQTSMYLCASSSPAQPGVLTFGAGSRLTVL.

On this clone itself: A read error is likely here: a far larger clone is one base away. Different DNA sequences within this sample yield the same CDR3. The chain is built from TRBV11-2 and TRBJ2-5; D gene ambiguous. Germline CDR1 is SGHAT and CDR2 is FQNNGV. The ends were cut back, 6 bases at V and 4 bases at J, with 12 bases in the middle. The CDR3 covers 13 residues. CDR3 sequence: CASSLVPGETQYF. CDR3 bases: TGTGCCAGCAGTTTGGTTCCTGGAGAGACCCAGTACTTC.

The rearrangement links TRBV6-5 to TRBJ2-5, with D possibly called TRBD1 or TRBD2 (5 bases each). CDR1 and CDR2 from the germline V gene are MNHEY and SVGAGI. The V and J ends lost 0 bases and 5 bases respectively, with 10 bases between them. This CDR3 comprises 14 residues. This chain's CDR3 is CASSYSGVQETQYF. In nucleotides, the CDR3 is TGTGCCAGCAGTTACTCGGGGGTTCAGGAGACCCAGTACTTC.

To note about this clone: Given a much more abundant clone one base away, this may be a read error. Other DNA sequences in this sample translate to the same CDR3. The rearrangement joins TRBV9 to TRBJ1-2, with D maybe TRBD1 (5 bases). The CDR3 sequence is 15 residues long. Germline-derived CDR1 and CDR2 are SGDLS and YYNGEE. The CDR3 coding sequence is TGTGCAAGCAGCGTAGGCCAGGGAGACCACTATGGCTACACCTTC. Translated, it gives CASSVGQGDHYGYTF.

The V gene is TRBV18, the J gene TRBJ1-2, with unresolved D. This CDR3 is built from 16 residues. Trimming removed 1 base from V and 7 bases from J, with 19 bases in between. From germline, CDR1 is KGHSH and CDR2 LQKENI. The DNA of the CDR3 is TGTGCCAGCTCACCACGATCCGCAGGCGATGCGCTTGGCTACACCTTC. Translated: CASSPRSAGDALGYTF. The full variable domain, with the rest looked up from reference TRBV18 and TRBJ1-2, is NAGVMQNPRHLVRRRGQEARLRCSPMKGHSHVYWYRQLPEEGLKFMVYLQKENIIDESGMPKERFSAEFPKEGPSILRIQQVVRGDSAAYFCASSPRSAGDALGYTFGSGTRLTVV.

The chain employs TRBV28 and TRBJ2-1; 8 bases map to TRBD2. Germline lookup yields CDR1 MDHEN and CDR2 SYDVKM. The trim removed 7 bases at V and 6 bases at J, leaving 20 bases unmatched. This CDR3 has 18 residues. CDR3 in DNA: TGTGCCAGCACCGTTCACGGGAGGGCCCACAACCTACCCAATGAGCAGTTCTTC. Translated, it gives CASTVHGRAHNLPNEQFF.

The chain recombines TRBV5-4 with TRBJ2-5; 12 nucleotides align to TRBD2. Germline CDR1 and CDR2: SGHNT and YYREEE (reference sequence). The CDR3 contains 15 residues. With V trimmed by 4 bases and J by 6 bases, 7 bases remained unmatched. The CDR3 region is CASSVTSGSEKTQYF. The CDR3 DNA follows: TGTGCCAGCAGCGTGACTAGCGGGAGTGAAAAGACCCAGTACTTC.

This clone was seen a single time. A read error is possible here, since a much larger clone lies one base away. This sample also contains other DNA sequences that code for the same CDR3. The chain joins TRBV5-1 to TRBJ2-1; TRBD2 matches at 11 bases. The CDR3 length is 15 residues. In germline, CDR1 is SGHRS, CDR2 YFSETQ. The CDR3 reads CASSSTSGGYNEQFF. The CDR3 DNA reads TGCGCCAGTAGCTCAACTAGCGGGGGCTACAATGAGCAGTTCTTC. Full variable domain (missing parts from reference TRBV5-1 and TRBJ2-1): KAGVTQTPRYLIKTRGQQVTLSCSPISGHRSVSWYQQTPGQGLQFLFEYFSETQRNKGNFPGRFSGRQFSNSRSEMNVSTLELGDSALYLCASSSTSGGYNEQFFGPGTRLTVL.

This clone appeared once. The chain couples TRBV10-3 to TRBJ1-1; D call uncertain. The CDR3 contains 14 residues. Germline CDR1 and CDR2: ENHRY and SYGVKD. Trimming stripped 0 bases from V and 4 bases from J, with 9 bases between. CDR3 sequence: CAISESPAITEAFF. The CDR3 bases are TGTGCCATCAGTGAGTCCCCGGCGATCACTGAAGCTTTCTTT.

The J gene is TRBJ1-5, the V gene TRBV2; a weak D match, TRBD1 (6 bases). CDR1 is SNHLY, CDR2 FYNNEI, per germline. The length of the CDR3 is 13 residues. V was trimmed by 7 bases and J by 9 bases, leaving 16 bases between them. CDR3 loop: CASTGGGRGPQHF. In DNA, the CDR3 is TGTGCCAGCACTGGCGGGGGCAGAGGGCCCCAGCATTTT.

This clone was observed many times. This chain links TRBV10-3 with TRBJ2-3; 11 positions match TRBD2. The length of the CDR3 is 19 residues. Germline loops: CDR1 ENHRY, CDR2 SYGVKD. Losses at the gene ends were 0 bases for V and 3 bases for J; bases not matched to a gene: 11. The CDR3 is CAISESLAGGLVPTDTQYF. The CDR3 region has the DNA TGTGCCATCAGTGAGTCTCTAGCGGGAGGACTAGTCCCTACAGATACGCAGTATTTT.

The V gene is TRBV9, the J gene TRBJ1-2, with unresolved D. Germline-derived CDR1 and CDR2 are SGDLS and YYNGEE. V was shortened by 4 bases and J by 1 base, with 5 bases between the two germline ends. The CDR3 contains 12 residues. The CDR3 nucleotides read TGTGCCAGCAGCCCTCTTAACTATGGCTACACCTTC. Protein sequence: CASSPLNYGYTF.

Comments on this clone: The likely explanation is a read error, given a far larger clone one base away. Other DNA sequences of this sample code for an identical CDR3. The chain recombines TRBV27 with TRBJ1-1, with D unresolved. Germline CDR1 is MNHEY and CDR2 is SMNVEV (reference sequence). The CDR3 extends over 13 amino acids. CDR3 coding DNA: TGTGCCAGCAGTTTTCTGGGATTCACTGAGGCTTTCTTT. Translation gives CASSFLGFTEAFF.

V usage is TRBV7-3 and J usage is TRBJ1-1; D is unresolved. This CDR3 is 14 amino acids long. V lost 5 bases, J lost 4 bases, and 14 bases lay in between. Germline V gene lookup returns CDR1 SGHTA and CDR2 FQGTGA. The CDR3, as DNA: TGTGCCAGCAGCACAGCGGTGGATGGCACTGAAGCTTTCTTT. As protein: CASSTAVDGTEAFF.

Worth noting for this clone: This likely traces to a read error, being one base from a far larger clone. Other nucleotide sequences in the sample specify the same CDR3. This chain uses TRBV28 with TRBJ2-2; 7 bases line up with TRBD1. Germline V CDR1 and CDR2: MDHEN, SYDVKM. The CDR3 runs to 15 residues. The CDR3 loop is CASRGNVPGTGELFF. CDR3 nucleotides: TGCGCCAGCAGGGGGAATGTCCCGGGAACCGGGGAGCTGTTTTTT.